Listed below are T cell receptor beta chains from one sample, sequenced in a study of radiation and T cells in renal cell carcinoma. TCRdb keeps only in-frame clones here, not all; method: immunoSEQ multiplex PCR. The table lists 60,000 to 95,000 clones, over 80% of them singletons. The sample here was blood, taken from a patient whose treatment included radiotherapy and nephrectomy. These receptors all come from an older woman with renal cell carcinoma. CDR3s include the opening cysteine and the closing phenylalanine or tryptophan. D genes are given only for firm matches. The size field is filled for only some rows; it gives once, few, many or a size class.

clone_size,j_call,v_call,d_call,cdr3_aa,cdr3_nt
NA,TRBJ2-1,TRBV6-1,NA,CASSELRGAGAYNEQFF,TGTGCCAGCAGTGAACTGCGCGGGGCGGGCGCCTACAATGAGCAGTTCTTC
NA,TRBJ1-2,TRBV7-9,TRBD1,CASSLRTGDYGYTF,TGTGCCAGCAGCCTACGGACAGGGGACTATGGCTACACCTTC
NA,TRBJ2-7,TRBV2,TRBD1,CASSESGTGGYEQYF,TGTGCCAGCAGTGAATCCGGGACAGGGGGCTACGAGCAGTACTTC
NA,TRBJ2-2,TRBV5-1,NA,CASSLRTGTSTGELFF,TGCGCCAGCAGCCTACGAACCGGGACAAGTACCGGGGAGCTGTTTTTT
NA,TRBJ2-7,TRBV21-1,NA,CASSKVQRSSDEQYF,TGTGCCAGCAGCAAAGTCCAAAGGTCAAGCGACGAGCAGTACTTC
NA,TRBJ2-4,TRBV4-3,NA,CASSQDRRGVGIQYF,TGCGCCAGCAGCCAAGATAGGCGAGGGGTGGGCATTCAGTACTTC
NA,TRBJ2-3,TRBV19,NA,CASTRRGDSDTQYF,TGTGCCAGTACCAGGAGAGGCGATTCAGATACGCAGTATTTT
NA,TRBJ1-1,TRBV28,NA,CASPPGGSFDRFNTEAFF,TGTGCCAGCCCACCAGGAGGCTCATTCGACAGGTTTAACACTGAAGCTTTCTTT
NA,TRBJ2-7,TRBV5-4,TRBD2,CASSLGLANEQYF,TGTGCCAGCAGCTTGGGACTAGCCAACGAGCAGTACTTC
NA,TRBJ1-1,TRBV29-1,NA,CSGTGVMNTEAFF,TGCAGCGGGACGGGGGTGATGAACACTGAAGCTTTCTTT
NA,TRBJ2-2,TRBV7-2,NA,CASSLRQIRHGELFF,TGTGCCAGCAGCTTAAGACAGATACGGCACGGGGAGCTGTTTTTT
few,TRBJ2-4,TRBV11-2,NA,CASSLGGAAKNIQYF,TGTGCCAGCAGCTTAGGGGGCGCTGCCAAAAACATTCAGTACTTC
NA,TRBJ1-2,TRBV7-3,NA,CASSPGVLYTF,TGTGCCAGCAGCCCTGGGGTCCTCTACACCTTC
many,TRBJ1-1,TRBV27,NA,CASSFNGGYTEAFF,TGTGCCAGCAGTTTCAACGGAGGGTACACTGAAGCTTTCTTT
NA,TRBJ1-5,TRBV5-8,NA,CASSLFRGQGYQPQHF,TGTGCCAGCAGCTTGTTTAGGGGTCAGGGGTATCAGCCCCAGCATTTT
NA,TRBJ2-7,TRBV10-3,TRBD2,CAITREGAYEQYF,TGTGCCATCACGCGGGAGGGTGCCTACGAGCAGTACTTC
NA,TRBJ1-5,TRBV28,NA,CASSAGHFNQPQHF,TGTGCCAGCAGTGCCGGACACTTCAATCAGCCCCAGCATTTT
NA,TRBJ2-5,TRBV5-5,NA,CASSPTLHGTQETQYF,TGTGCCAGCAGCCCTACCCTACATGGGACCCAAGAGACCCAGTACTTC
NA,TRBJ1-1,TRBV29-1,NA,CSFKDSKSSSAFF,TGCAGCTTTAAAGACAGTAAGTCGTCTAGTGCTTTCTTT
NA,TRBJ2-7,TRBV19,TRBD2,CASSPGTSGSVYEQYF,TGTGCCAGTAGTCCAGGGACTAGCGGGAGTGTCTACGAGCAGTACTTC
once,TRBJ2-7,TRBV5-4,TRBD1,CASSLAGQATYEQYF,TGTGCCAGCAGCTTGGCCGGACAGGCGACCTACGAGCAGTACTTC
NA,TRBJ1-6,TRBV28,TRBD1,CASREGAGNSPLHF,TGTGCCAGCAGGGAGGGGGCAGGGAATTCACCCCTCCACTTT
NA,TRBJ2-3,TRBV7-6,TRBD2,CASSGVGGGVEDTQYF,TGTGCCAGCAGCGGAGTGGGCGGGGGGGTTGAAGATACGCAGTATTTT
NA,TRBJ1-1,TRBV28,TRBD1,CASSPGDSRYTEAFF,TGTGCCAGCAGTCCCGGGGACAGCCGATACACTGAAGCTTTCTTT
NA,TRBJ1-2,TRBV5-6,NA,CASHYTLSGHGYTF,TGTGCCAGCCACTACACCCTCTCAGGGCATGGCTACACCTTC
NA,TRBJ1-2,TRBV25-1,NA,CASSGGPGGYTF,TGTGCCAGCAGTGGGGGGCCGGGTGGCTACACCTTC
NA,TRBJ1-4,TRBV6-6,NA,CASSSVWREKLFF,TGTGCCAGCAGTTCTGTGTGGAGAGAAAAACTGTTTTTT
NA,TRBJ2-2,TRBV9,NA,CASSVTSRGHTGELFF,TGTGCCAGCAGCGTAACATCTCGGGGACACACCGGGGAGCTGTTTTTT
NA,TRBJ2-7,TRBV27,NA,CASSYPRPYEQYF,TGTGCCAGCTCCTACCCCCGACCCTACGAGCAGTACTTC
NA,TRBJ2-2,TRBV27,TRBD2,CASSLASGRAGELFF,TGTGCCAGCAGTTTGGCTAGCGGGAGGGCCGGGGAGCTGTTTTTT
NA,TRBJ2-2,TRBV5-1,TRBD1,CASSPGTGGGGELFF,TGCGCCAGCAGCCCCGGGACAGGGGGCGGCGGGGAGCTGTTTTTT
few,TRBJ1-1,TRBV9,NA,CASNRAGTEAFF,TGTGCCAGCAACAGGGCGGGGACTGAAGCTTTCTTT
NA,TRBJ2-7,TRBV18,TRBD1,CASSPSGTGDYEQYF,TGTGCCAGCTCACCGTCCGGGACAGGGGACTACGAGCAGTACTTC
NA,TRBJ2-3,TRBV18,NA,CASSPQRTSLADTQYF,TGTGCCAGCTCACCACAGCGGACTTCCCTGGCAGATACGCAGTATTTT
few,TRBJ1-3,TRBV7-2,NA,CASSLALVPSGSGNTIYF,TGTGCCAGCAGCTTAGCGCTAGTCCCTTCTGGCTCTGGAAACACCATATATTTT
NA,TRBJ2-7,TRBV2,NA,CASLLDSYEQYF,TGTGCCAGCCTTCTCGACTCCTACGAGCAGTACTTC
once,TRBJ2-7,TRBV27,NA,CASSLAGSPYEQYF,TGTGCCAGCAGTTTAGCCGGGAGTCCCTACGAGCAGTACTTC
NA,TRBJ1-1,TRBV29-1,NA,CSVEDLLGPNTEAFF,TGCAGCGTTGAAGATCTTTTGGGCCCGAACACTGAAGCTTTCTTT
once,TRBJ1-1,TRBV19,NA,CASSLLSGGETEAFF,TGTGCCAGTAGTCTCCTGAGCGGGGGTGAAACTGAAGCTTTCTTT
NA,TRBJ2-1,TRBV27,TRBD2,CASSLISPAGGPGNEQFF,TGTGCCAGCAGTTTAATTTCCCCAGCGGGAGGGCCGGGCAATGAGCAGTTCTTC
once,TRBJ2-1,TRBV4-1,TRBD2,CASSDRASGAYNEQFF,TGCGCCAGCAGCGATCGGGCTAGCGGAGCCTACAATGAGCAGTTCTTC
NA,TRBJ1-5,TRBV15,NA,CATSRDLGESQPQHF,TGTGCCACCAGCAGAGATCTGGGGGAGAGTCAGCCCCAGCATTTT
NA,TRBJ2-5,TRBV27,NA,CASSPEIQETQYF,TGTGCCAGCAGTCCCGAGATTCAAGAGACCCAGTACTTC
once,TRBJ2-7,TRBV5-1,TRBD2,CASSFLAGAAYEQYF,TGCGCCAGCAGCTTCCTAGCGGGGGCCGCCTACGAGCAGTACTTC
NA,TRBJ2-1,TRBV28,TRBD1,CASSFRGTVSNEQFF,TGTGCCAGCAGTTTTAGAGGGACAGTAAGTAATGAGCAGTTCTTC
NA,TRBJ1-1,TRBV28,TRBD1,CASRRQGVTEAFF,TGTGCCAGCAGAAGACAGGGGGTGACTGAAGCTTTCTTT
NA,TRBJ2-1,TRBV5-4,TRBD1,CASSLGQGPYNEQFF,TGTGCCAGCAGCTTGGGACAGGGCCCCTACAATGAGCAGTTCTTC
NA,TRBJ1-1,TRBV7-3,NA,CASSNAGGTEAFF,TGTGCCAGCAGCAACGCGGGGGGCACTGAAGCTTTCTTT